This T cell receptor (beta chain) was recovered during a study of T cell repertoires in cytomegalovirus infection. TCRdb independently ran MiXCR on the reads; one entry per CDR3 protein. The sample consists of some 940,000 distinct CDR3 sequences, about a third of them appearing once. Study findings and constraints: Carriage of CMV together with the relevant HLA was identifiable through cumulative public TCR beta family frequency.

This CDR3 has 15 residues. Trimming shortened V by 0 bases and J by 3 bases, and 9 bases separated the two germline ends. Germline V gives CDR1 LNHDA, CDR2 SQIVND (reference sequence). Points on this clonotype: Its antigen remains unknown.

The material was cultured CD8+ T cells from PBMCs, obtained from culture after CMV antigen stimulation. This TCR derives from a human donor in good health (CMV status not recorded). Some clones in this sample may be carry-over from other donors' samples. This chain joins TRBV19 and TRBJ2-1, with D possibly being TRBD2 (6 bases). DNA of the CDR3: TGTGCCAGTAGTATAGATGGAGGGGTCTACAATGAGCAGTTCTTC. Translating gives CASSIDGGVYNEQFF.